Listed below are T cell receptor beta chains from one sample, sequenced in a study of T cell changes during pregnancy in multiple sclerosis. TCRdb's table, derived via immunoSEQ multiplex PCR, lists solely in-frame clones and lacks some. The sample lists 95,000 to 100,000 clones, about 91% occurring once. This sample comprised peripheral blood, obtained after pregnancy. The receptors derive from a female donor in good health, enrolled as a control in a pregnancy study. CDR3s include the opening cysteine and the closing phenylalanine or tryptophan. Each record gives: CDR3 protein, CDR3 DNA, J gene, D gene, clone size, V gene. D genes are given only for firm matches. The size entry is marked missing in some rows and otherwise reads once, few, many or a size class.

CASSEGQATRQPQHF,TGTGCCAGCAGTGAAGGCCAGGCTACAAGGCAGCCCCAGCATTTT,TRBJ1-5,.,.,TRBV2
CASSPTGGGDTGELFF,TGCGCCAGCAGTCCCACAGGGGGGGGAGACACCGGGGAGCTGTTTTTT,TRBJ2-2,.,.,TRBV23-1
CASSLAYKRQGDTEAFF,TGTGCCAGCAGCTTGGCCTATAAGAGACAGGGTGACACTGAAGCTTTCTTT,TRBJ1-1,TRBD1,.,TRBV5-5
CASSLVAGMNTEAFF,TGCGCCAGCAGCTTGGTCGCCGGGATGAACACTGAAGCTTTCTTT,TRBJ1-1,.,.,TRBV5-1
CASSVGDRGLEKLFF,TGTGCCAGCAGCGTAGGCGACAGGGGGCTAGAAAAACTGTTTTTT,TRBJ1-4,TRBD1,.,TRBV9
CASSLRGPPSYEQYF,TGTGCCAGTAGCTTGAGGGGGCCCCCCTCCTACGAGCAGTACTTC,TRBJ2-7,TRBD1,.,TRBV5-6
CAISQGQGNNEQFF,TGTGCCATCAGCCAGGGACAGGGCAATAATGAGCAGTTCTTC,TRBJ2-1,TRBD1,.,TRBV10-3
CSAQSEGRTEAFF,TGCAGCGCCCAGAGTGAGGGTCGGACTGAAGCTTTCTTT,TRBJ1-1,.,.,TRBV29-1
CASSLRGPETEAFF,TGTGCCAGCAGCTTAAGGGGGCCGGAGACTGAAGCTTTCTTT,TRBJ1-1,TRBD1,.,TRBV11-2
CASSSSNTGELFF,TGTGCCAGCAGCTCCTCGAACACCGGGGAGCTGTTTTTT,TRBJ2-2,.,.,TRBV7-9
CASPGQGETDTQYF,TGTGCCAGCCCGGGACAGGGTGAGACAGATACGCAGTATTTT,TRBJ2-3,TRBD1,few,TRBV6-5
CASGPPLRRDLDGYTF,TGTGCCAGCGGTCCCCCTTTGAGACGGGACTTGGACGGCTACACCTTC,TRBJ1-2,.,.,TRBV2
CASSVRQEDYNEQFF,TGTGCCAGCAGTGTTCGACAGGAGGACTACAATGAGCAGTTCTTC,TRBJ2-1,.,.,TRBV2
CATSRDKKTSTDTQYF,TGTGCCACCAGCAGAGATAAGAAGACTAGCACAGATACGCAGTATTTT,TRBJ2-3,.,.,TRBV15
CASSHATGLSYEQYF,TGTGCCAGCAGCCACGCGACAGGACTCTCCTACGAGCAGTACTTC,TRBJ2-7,.,.,TRBV7-9
CASSQGQGGLNEQFF,TGTGCCAGCAGCCAAGGACAGGGTGGATTGAATGAGCAGTTCTTC,TRBJ2-1,TRBD1,.,TRBV5-5
CASSIEAAGNTEAFF,TGTGCCAGTAGTATAGAGGCAGCGGGAAACACTGAAGCTTTCTTT,TRBJ1-1,.,.,TRBV19
CASSFEGWGTEAFF,TGTGCCAGCAGTTTCGAGGGTTGGGGCACTGAAGCTTTCTTT,TRBJ1-1,.,few,TRBV28
CASSWSGTAAHYGYTF,TGTGCCAGCAGTTGGTCCGGGACAGCCGCTCACTATGGCTACACCTTC,TRBJ1-2,TRBD1,.,TRBV6-5
CASSDSGTGGNLLVF,TGTGCCAGCAGTGATTCAGGGACAGGGGGTAATTTGCTGGTCTTC,TRBJ2-7,TRBD1,.,TRBV2
CASSFLRGTLSYEQYF,TGTGCCAGCAGTTTCCTAAGGGGGACCCTCTCCTACGAGCAGTACTTC,TRBJ2-7,.,.,TRBV27
CASSVGQGLEQYF,TGTGCCAGCAGCGTTGGACAGGGGCTCGAGCAGTACTTC,TRBJ2-7,TRBD1,.,TRBV9
CASSLNPRTVSDTQYF,TGTGCCAGCAGCTTAAACCCCCGGACAGTGTCAGATACGCAGTATTTT,TRBJ2-3,.,.,TRBV7-2
CASSETSSLFYGYTF,TGTGCCAGTAGCGAAACATCGTCCCTCTTCTATGGCTACACCTTC,TRBJ1-2,.,.,TRBV19
CSAPGQGYEQYF,TGCAGCGCCCCGGGACAGGGCTACGAGCAGTACTTC,TRBJ2-7,TRBD1,.,TRBV29-1
CASIPDRFYTGELFF,TGTGCCAGCATCCCCGACAGGTTTTACACCGGGGAGCTGTTTTTT,TRBJ2-2,.,.,TRBV7-9
CATGKNSYEQYF,TGTGCCACAGGAAAAAACAGCTACGAGCAGTACTTC,TRBJ2-7,.,.,TRBV10-3
CASSLASGGSEQFF,TGTGCCAGCAGCTTGGCCAGCGGGGGTAGTGAGCAGTTCTTC,TRBJ2-1,TRBD2,.,TRBV7-3
CASSIAGNTGELFF,TGTGCCAGTAGTATTGCAGGCAACACCGGGGAGCTGTTTTTT,TRBJ2-2,.,.,TRBV19
CASSQLLGYTF,TGTGCCAGTAGCCAACTGTTGGGCTACACCTTC,TRBJ1-2,.,few,TRBV19
CAWSVRGAGEQYF,TGTGCCTGGAGTGTACGAGGAGCCGGCGAGCAGTACTTC,TRBJ2-7,.,.,TRBV30
CASTQGNTEAFF,TGCGCCAGCACGCAGGGGAACACTGAAGCTTTCTTT,TRBJ1-1,.,.,TRBV5-1
CASSDRAQGRNTEAFF,TGTGCCAGCAGTGATAGGGCGCAGGGGAGGAACACTGAAGCTTTCTTT,TRBJ1-1,.,.,TRBV2
CASSFFVVAGVAAKNIQYF,TGTGCCAGCAGCTTTTTCGTGGTAGCGGGAGTGGCGGCCAAAAACATTCAGTACTTC,TRBJ2-4,TRBD2,.,TRBV7-9
CASSVFPGTDPYEQYF,TGTGCCAGCAGCGTATTCCCCGGGACAGATCCCTACGAGCAGTACTTC,TRBJ2-7,TRBD1,.,TRBV9